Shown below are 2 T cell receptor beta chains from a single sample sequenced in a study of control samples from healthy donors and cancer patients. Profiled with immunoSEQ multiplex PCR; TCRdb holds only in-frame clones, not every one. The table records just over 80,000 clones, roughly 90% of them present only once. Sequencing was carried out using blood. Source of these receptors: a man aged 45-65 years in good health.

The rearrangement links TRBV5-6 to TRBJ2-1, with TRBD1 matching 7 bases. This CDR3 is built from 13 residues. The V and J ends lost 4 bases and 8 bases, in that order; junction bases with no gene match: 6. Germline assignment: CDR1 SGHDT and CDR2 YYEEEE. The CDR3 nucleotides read TGTGCCAGCAGCCCGACAGGGACGGATGAGCAGTTCTTC. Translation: CASSPTGTDEQFF.

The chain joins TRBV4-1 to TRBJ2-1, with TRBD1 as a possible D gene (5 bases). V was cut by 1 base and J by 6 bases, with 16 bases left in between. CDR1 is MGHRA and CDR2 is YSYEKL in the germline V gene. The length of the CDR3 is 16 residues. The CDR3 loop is CASSQAGQGIRNEQFF. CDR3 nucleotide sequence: TGCGCCAGCAGCCAAGCGGGCCAGGGAATACGCAATGAGCAGTTCTTC.